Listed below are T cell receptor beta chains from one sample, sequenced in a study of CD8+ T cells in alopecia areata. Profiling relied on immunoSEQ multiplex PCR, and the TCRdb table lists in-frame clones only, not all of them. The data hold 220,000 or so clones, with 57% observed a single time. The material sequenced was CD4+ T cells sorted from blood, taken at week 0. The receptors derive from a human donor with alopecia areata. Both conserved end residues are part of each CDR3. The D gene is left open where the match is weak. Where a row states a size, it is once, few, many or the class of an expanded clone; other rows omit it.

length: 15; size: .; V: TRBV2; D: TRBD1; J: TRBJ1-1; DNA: TGTGCCAGCAGTGAAATGGGGACAGGGAAGCCCGAAGCTTTCTTT; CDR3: CASSEMGTGKPEAFF
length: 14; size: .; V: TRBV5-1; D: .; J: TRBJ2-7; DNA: TGCGCCAGCAGCTTGAGGCAGGAGTACTACGAGCAGTACTTC; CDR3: CASSLRQEYYEQYF
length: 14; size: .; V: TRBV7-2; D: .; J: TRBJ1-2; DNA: TGTGCCAGCAGCTCACAGGGAGGTCCCTATGGCTACACCTTC; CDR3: CASSSQGGPYGYTF
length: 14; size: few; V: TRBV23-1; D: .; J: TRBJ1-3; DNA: TGCGCCAGCAGTCAATCGAAAGTGGGAAACACCATATATTTT; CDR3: CASSQSKVGNTIYF
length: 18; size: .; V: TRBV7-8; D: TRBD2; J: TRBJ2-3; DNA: TGTGCCAGCAGCCCACCCGGGACTAGCGGGAGAAAGACAGATACGCAGTATTTT; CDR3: CASSPPGTSGRKTDTQYF
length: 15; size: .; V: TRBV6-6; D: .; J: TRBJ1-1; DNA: TGTGCCAGCAGTCCCGGGGGGACGTTGAACACTGAAGCTTTCTTT; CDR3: CASSPGGTLNTEAFF
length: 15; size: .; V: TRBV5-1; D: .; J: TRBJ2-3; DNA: TGCGCCAGCAGCTTGATACGGGACATCACAGATACGCAGTATTTT; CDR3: CASSLIRDITDTQYF
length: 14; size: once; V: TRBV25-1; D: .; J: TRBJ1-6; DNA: TGTGCCAGCAGTGAAAGCAGGGATAATTCACCCCTCCACTTT; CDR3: CASSESRDNSPLHF
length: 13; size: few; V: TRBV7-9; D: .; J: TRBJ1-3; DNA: TGTGCCATCGTGCAGGGCTCTGGAAACACCATATATTTT; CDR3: CAIVQGSGNTIYF
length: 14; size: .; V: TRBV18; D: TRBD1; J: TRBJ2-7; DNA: TGTGCCAGCTCAGGGGGGACAGGAGATTACGAGCAGTACTTC; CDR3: CASSGGTGDYEQYF
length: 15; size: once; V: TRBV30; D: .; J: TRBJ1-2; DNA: TGTGCCTGGAGAGCCCAGGGTCGATCTAACTATGGCTACACCTTC; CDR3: CAWRAQGRSNYGYTF
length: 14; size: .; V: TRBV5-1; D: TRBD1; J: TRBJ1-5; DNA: TGCGCCAGCAGCCCAGGACAGGGGGGTCAGCCCCAGCATTTT; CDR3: CASSPGQGGQPQHF
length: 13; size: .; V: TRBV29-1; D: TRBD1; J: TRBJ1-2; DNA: TGCAGCACCTGGACAGGGGAGGGGTATGGCTACACCTTC; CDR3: CSTWTGEGYGYTF
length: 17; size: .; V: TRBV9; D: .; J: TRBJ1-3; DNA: TGTGCCAGCAGCGTATCAGAGAGGAAAGGCTCTGGAAACACCATATATTTT; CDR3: CASSVSERKGSGNTIYF
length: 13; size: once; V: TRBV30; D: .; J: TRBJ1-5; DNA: TGTGCCTGGGCTGCGGGGGGCCATCAGCCCCAGCATTTT; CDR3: CAWAAGGHQPQHF
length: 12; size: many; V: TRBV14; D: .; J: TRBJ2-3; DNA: TGTGCCAGCAGCCAAGATCGACATACGCAGTATTTT; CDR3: CASSQDRHTQYF
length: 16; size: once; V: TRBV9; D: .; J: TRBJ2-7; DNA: TGTGCCAGCAGCGTAGGGGTGGACGCAAGCTCCTACGAGCAGTACTTC; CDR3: CASSVGVDASSYEQYF
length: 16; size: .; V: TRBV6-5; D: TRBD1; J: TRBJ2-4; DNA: TGTGCCAGCAGTTACGCCTTGAGGCAGGGGGCAAACATTCAGTACTTC; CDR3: CASSYALRQGANIQYF
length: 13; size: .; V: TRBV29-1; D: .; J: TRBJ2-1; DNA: TGCAGCGTTTATGAGCGCCCCACAAATGAGCAGTTCTTC; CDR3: CSVYERPTNEQFF
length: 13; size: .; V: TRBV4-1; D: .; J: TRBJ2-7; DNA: TGCGCCAGCAGCCAATGGGGAGGCTCGGAGCAGTACTTC; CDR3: CASSQWGGSEQYF
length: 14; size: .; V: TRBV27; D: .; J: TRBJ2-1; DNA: TGTGCCAGCAGTTCCCGCTCTTCCTACAATGAGCAGTTCTTC; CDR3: CASSSRSSYNEQFF
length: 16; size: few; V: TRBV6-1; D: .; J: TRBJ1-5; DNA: TGTGCCAGCAGTGAAGCCCCGGGCCTCGGCAATCAGCCCCAGCATTTT; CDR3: CASSEAPGLGNQPQHF
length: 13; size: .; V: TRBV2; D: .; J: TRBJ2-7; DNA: TGTGCCAGCTTGGCGGACGTAAGCTACGAGCAGTACTTC; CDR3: CASLADVSYEQYF
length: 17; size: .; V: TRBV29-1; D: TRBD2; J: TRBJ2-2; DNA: TGCAGCGCTCTATCCGGGACTAGCGGTCTACACACCGGGGAGCTGTTTTTT; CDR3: CSALSGTSGLHTGELFF
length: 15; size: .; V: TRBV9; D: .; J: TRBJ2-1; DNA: TGTGCCAGCAGCCCTAGGACGGCTGACTTAAGTGAGCAGTTCTTC; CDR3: CASSPRTADLSEQFF
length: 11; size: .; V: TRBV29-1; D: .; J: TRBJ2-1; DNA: TGCAGCGTTGCAGGGACTGTAGTGAACTTCTTC; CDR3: CSVAGTVVNFF
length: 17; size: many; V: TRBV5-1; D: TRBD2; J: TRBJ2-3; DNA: TGCGCCAGCAGCTCCCTACTAGCGGGGGGGCGCACAGATACGCAGTATTTT; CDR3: CASSSLLAGGRTDTQYF
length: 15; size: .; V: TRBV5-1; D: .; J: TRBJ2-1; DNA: TGCGCCAGCAGCTTGACCGGGACTCCTGATAATGAGCAGTTCTTC; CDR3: CASSLTGTPDNEQFF
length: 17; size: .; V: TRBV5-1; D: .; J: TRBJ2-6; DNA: TGCGCCAGCAGCTTGCGGACGGACCGCTCTGGGGCCAACGTCCTGACTTTC; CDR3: CASSLRTDRSGANVLTF
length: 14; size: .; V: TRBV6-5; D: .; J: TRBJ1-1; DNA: TGTGCCAGCAGTGGGCCCCCTGGGAACACTGAAGCTTTCTTT; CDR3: CASSGPPGNTEAFF
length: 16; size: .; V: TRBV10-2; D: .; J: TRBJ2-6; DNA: TGCGCCAGCAGGGGCCTGTGGACCTCTGGGGCCAACGTCCTGACTTTC; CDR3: CASRGLWTSGANVLTF
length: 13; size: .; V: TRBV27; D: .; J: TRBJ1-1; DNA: TGTGCCAGCAGTTTACGCGGGTACACTGAAGCTTTCTTT; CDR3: CASSLRGYTEAFF
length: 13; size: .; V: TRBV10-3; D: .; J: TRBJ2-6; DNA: TGTGCCATCAGTGTAGCTGGGGCCAACGTCCTGACTTTC; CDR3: CAISVAGANVLTF
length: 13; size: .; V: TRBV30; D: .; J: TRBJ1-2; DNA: TGTGCCTGGAACGAGCTTTCCATCTATGGCTACACCTTC; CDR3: CAWNELSIYGYTF
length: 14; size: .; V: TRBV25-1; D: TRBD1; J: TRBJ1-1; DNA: TGTGCCAGCGGACCCGGGACAGCGAACACTGAAGCTTTCTTT; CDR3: CASGPGTANTEAFF